A selection of T cell receptor beta chains follows, all from one sample in a study of post-analysis software for immune sequencing data. A single record per CDR3 protein comes from TCRdb applying MiXCR to the PCR reads. The sample comprises more than 450,000 distinct CDR3 sequences, under 40% of which are singletons, and 4.5% to 7.5% rests with the top ten. The sample comprised blood. The source of these receptors is a girl younger than 18 with multiple sclerosis. The CDR3 runs from the conserved cysteine through the conserved F or W. A D gene is named only where the DNA matches it firmly.

TGCGCCAGCAGCTTGGAGGTGGGACCCCAAGAGACCCAGTACTTC,CASSLEVGPQETQYF,TRBJ2-5,15,.,TRBV5-1
TGCGCCAGCAGCTTGTCGCCAGGGAGAACTGAAGCTTTCTTT,CASSLSPGRTEAFF,TRBJ1-1,14,.,TRBV5-1
TGTGCCAGCAGTGGGACAGGTCGAGGCTACACCTTC,CASSGTGRGYTF,TRBJ1-2,12,TRBD1,TRBV27
TGTGCCAGCAGTCTTCGACGACTAGCGGGGGGCCGGTTGGAAGAGACCCAGTACTTC,CASSLRRLAGGRLEETQYF,TRBJ2-5,19,TRBD2,TRBV12-3/TRBV12-4
TGTGCCAGCAGCTTTTATCCAGGGTCGGACTCCAAAAACATTCAGTACTTC,CASSFYPGSDSKNIQYF,TRBJ2-4,17,.,TRBV5-6
TGTGCCAGCAGCTTGGTCGGGACAGGGGGCTACAATGAGCAGTTCTTC,CASSLVGTGGYNEQFF,TRBJ2-1,16,TRBD1,TRBV5-6
TGTGCCAGCAGTGCGGACAGGGGGCGAGGGACAGATACGCAGTATTTT,CASSADRGRGTDTQYF,TRBJ2-3,16,TRBD1,TRBV12-3/TRBV12-4
TGTGCCAGCAGTGTGCGGCTAGTGGGGTCCTCTGGGGCCAACGTCCTGACTTTC,CASSVRLVGSSGANVLTF,TRBJ2-6,18,.,TRBV6-1
TGTGCCAGCAGCCAAGGGGCAGCAACACTCCAAGAGACCCAGTACTTC,CASSQGAATLQETQYF,TRBJ2-5,16,.,TRBV3-1
TGTGCCAGCAGCCACCAACAGGGAGTGGGGAGAGAGACCCAGTACTTC,CASSHQQGVGRETQYF,TRBJ2-5,16,.,TRBV28